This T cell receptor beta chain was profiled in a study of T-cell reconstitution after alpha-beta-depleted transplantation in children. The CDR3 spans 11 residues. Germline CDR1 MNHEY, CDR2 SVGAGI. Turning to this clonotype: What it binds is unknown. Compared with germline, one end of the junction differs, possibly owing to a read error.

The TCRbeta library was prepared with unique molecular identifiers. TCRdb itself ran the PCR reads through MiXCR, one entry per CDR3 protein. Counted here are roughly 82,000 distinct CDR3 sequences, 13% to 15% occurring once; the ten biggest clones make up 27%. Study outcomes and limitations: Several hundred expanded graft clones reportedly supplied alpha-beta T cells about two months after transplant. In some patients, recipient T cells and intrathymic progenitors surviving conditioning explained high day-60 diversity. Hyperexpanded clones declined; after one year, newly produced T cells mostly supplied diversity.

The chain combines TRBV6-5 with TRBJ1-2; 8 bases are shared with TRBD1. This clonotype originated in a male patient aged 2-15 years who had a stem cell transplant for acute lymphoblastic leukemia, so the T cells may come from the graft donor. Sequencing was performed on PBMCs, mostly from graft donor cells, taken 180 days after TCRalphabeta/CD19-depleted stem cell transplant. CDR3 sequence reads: CASSRWDRIFF. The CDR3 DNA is TGTGCCAGCAGTCGATGGGACAGGATCTTTTTC.